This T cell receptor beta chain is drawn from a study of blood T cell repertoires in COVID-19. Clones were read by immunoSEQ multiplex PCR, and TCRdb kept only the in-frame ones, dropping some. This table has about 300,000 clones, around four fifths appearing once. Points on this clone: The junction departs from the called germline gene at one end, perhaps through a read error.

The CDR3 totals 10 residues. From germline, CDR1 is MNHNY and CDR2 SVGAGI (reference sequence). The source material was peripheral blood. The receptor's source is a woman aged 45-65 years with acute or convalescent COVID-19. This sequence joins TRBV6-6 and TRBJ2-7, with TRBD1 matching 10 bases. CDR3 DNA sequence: TGTGCCAGCAGGCCGGGACAGGGGTTTTTC. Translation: CASRPGQGFF.